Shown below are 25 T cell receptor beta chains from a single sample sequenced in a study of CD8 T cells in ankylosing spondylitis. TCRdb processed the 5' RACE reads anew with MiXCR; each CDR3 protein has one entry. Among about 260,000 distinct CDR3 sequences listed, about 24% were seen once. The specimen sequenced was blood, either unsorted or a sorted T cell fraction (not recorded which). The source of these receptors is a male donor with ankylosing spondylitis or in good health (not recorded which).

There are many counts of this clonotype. In DNA form, the CDR3 reads TGTGCCAGCACCCAGGGGGCGAGTTCACCCCTCCACTTT. Its protein is CASTQGASSPLHF. The chain carries TRBV12-3 or TRBV12-4 and TRBJ1-6; 8 bases map to TRBD1. The J segment lost 9 bases and the V segment lost 7 bases, leaving 5 bases of the junction unmatched. The CDR3 contains 13 residues.

In DNA, the CDR3 is TGCAGTGCTAGAGACGGCCTAGAGTTACAAGAGACCCAGTACTTC. Its protein is CSARDGLELQETQYF. The V and J genes are TRBV20-1 and TRBJ2-5; the D is unclear. V dropped 0 bases and J dropped 2 bases, with 13 bases sitting between them. This CDR3 is built from 15 residues. From germline, CDR1 is DFQATT and CDR2 SNEGSKA (reference sequence).

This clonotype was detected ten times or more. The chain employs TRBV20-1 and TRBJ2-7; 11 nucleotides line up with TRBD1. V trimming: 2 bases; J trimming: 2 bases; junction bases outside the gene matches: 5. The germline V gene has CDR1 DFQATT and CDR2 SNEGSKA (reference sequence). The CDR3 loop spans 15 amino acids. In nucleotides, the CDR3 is TGCAGTGCTAGACGGACAGGGGGCTATACCTACGAGCAGTACTTC. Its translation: CSARRTGGYTYEQYF.

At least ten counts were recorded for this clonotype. The CDR3 sequence is CASSVGAGVYEQYF. CDR3 sequence (DNA): TGTGCCAGCAGTGTGGGAGCAGGGGTATACGAGCAGTACTTC. The gene calls are TRBV2 and TRBJ2-7; tentatively, D is TRBD1 (6 bases). Germline-derived CDR1 and CDR2 are SNHLY and FYNNEI. The CDR3 runs to 14 residues. V was shortened by 4 bases and J by 4 bases, with 14 bases between the two germline ends.

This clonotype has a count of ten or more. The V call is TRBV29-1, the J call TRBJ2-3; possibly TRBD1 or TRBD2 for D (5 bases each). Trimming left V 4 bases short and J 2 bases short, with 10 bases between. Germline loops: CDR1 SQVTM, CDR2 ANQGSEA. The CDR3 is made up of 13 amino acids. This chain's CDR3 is CSVGGVITDTQYF. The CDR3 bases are TGCAGCGTTGGAGGGGTAATCACAGATACGCAGTATTTT.

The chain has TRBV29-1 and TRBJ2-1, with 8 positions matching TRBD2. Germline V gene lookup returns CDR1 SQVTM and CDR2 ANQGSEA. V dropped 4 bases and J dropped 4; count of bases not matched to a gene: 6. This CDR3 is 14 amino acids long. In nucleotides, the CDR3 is TGCAGCGTTGCCCACGGGGGGGGATACAATGAGCAGTTCTTC. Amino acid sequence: CSVAHGGGYNEQFF.

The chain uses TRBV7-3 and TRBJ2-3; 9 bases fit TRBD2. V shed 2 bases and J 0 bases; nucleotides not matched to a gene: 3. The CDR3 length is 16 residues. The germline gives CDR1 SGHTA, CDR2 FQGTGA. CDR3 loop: CASSLGLAGSTDTQYF. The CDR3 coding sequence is TGTGCCAGCAGCTTAGGGCTAGCGGGGAGCACAGATACGCAGTATTTT.

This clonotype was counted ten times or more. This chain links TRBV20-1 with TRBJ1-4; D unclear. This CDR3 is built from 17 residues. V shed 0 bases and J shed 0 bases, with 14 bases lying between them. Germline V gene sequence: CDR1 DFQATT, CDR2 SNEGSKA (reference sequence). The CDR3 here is CSARDIMTVSTNEKLFF. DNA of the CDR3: TGCAGTGCTAGAGATATCATGACGGTTTCAACTAATGAAAAACTGTTTTTT.

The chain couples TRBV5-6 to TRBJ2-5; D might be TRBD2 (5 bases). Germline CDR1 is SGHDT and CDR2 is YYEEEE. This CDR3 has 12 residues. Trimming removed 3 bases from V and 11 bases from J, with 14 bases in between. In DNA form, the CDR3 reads TGTGCCAGCAGCTACCAAGGACTTACTCAGTACTTC. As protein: CASSYQGLTQYF.

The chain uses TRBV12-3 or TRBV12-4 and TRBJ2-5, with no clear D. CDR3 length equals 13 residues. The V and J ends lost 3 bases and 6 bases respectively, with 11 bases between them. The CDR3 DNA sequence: TGTGCCAGCAGTTTGGGCAGGTCGAAGACCCAGTACTTC. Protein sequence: CASSLGRSKTQYF.

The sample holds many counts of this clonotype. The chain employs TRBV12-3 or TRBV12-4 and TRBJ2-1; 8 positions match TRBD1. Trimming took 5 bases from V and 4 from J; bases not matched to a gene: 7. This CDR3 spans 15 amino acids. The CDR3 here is CASSPDRGPYNEQFF. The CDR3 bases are TGTGCCAGCAGTCCAGACAGGGGACCTTACAATGAGCAGTTCTTC.

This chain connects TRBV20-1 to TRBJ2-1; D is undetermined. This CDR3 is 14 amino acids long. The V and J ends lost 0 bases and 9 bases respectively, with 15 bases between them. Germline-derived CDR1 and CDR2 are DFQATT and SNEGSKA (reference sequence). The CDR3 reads CSARDPLGDPEQFF. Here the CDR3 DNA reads TGCAGTGCTAGAGACCCCCTTGGAGACCCTGAGCAGTTCTTC.

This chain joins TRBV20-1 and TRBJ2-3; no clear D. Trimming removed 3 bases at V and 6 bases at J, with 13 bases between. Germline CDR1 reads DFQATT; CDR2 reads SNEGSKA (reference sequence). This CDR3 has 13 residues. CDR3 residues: CSARKAPTDTQYF. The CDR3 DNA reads TGCAGTGCTAGGAAAGCTCCCACGGATACGCAGTATTTT.

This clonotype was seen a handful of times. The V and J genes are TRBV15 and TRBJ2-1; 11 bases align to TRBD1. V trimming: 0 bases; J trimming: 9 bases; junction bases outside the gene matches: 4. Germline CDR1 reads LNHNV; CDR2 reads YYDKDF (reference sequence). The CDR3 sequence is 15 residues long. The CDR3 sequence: CATSREDRGLSEQFF. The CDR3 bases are TGTGCCACCAGCAGAGAGGACAGGGGGCTCAGTGAGCAGTTCTTC.

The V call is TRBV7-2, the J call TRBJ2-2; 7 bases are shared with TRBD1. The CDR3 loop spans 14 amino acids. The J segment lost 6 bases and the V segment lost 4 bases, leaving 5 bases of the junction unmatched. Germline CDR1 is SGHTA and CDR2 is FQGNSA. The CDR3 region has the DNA TGTGCCAGCAGCTCCGACAGGGCGGCCGGGGAGCTGTTTTTT. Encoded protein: CASSSDRAAGELFF.

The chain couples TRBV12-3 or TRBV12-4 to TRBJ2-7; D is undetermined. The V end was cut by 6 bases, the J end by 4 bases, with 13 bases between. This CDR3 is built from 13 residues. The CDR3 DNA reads TGTGCCAGCAGGACGCACCAAGGGTACGAGCAGTACTTC. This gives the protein CASRTHQGYEQYF.

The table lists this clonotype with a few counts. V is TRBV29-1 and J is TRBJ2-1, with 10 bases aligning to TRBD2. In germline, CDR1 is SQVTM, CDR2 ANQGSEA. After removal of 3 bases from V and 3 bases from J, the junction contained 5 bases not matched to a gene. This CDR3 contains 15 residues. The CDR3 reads CSVEDQRGGYNEQFF. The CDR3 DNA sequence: TGCAGCGTTGAGGACCAGCGGGGGGGCTACAATGAGCAGTTCTTC.

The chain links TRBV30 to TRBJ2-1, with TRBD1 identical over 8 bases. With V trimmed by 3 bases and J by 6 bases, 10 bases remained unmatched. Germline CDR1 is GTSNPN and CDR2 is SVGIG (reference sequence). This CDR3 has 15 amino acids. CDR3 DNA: TGTGCCTGGAGCCGGGGACAGGCGAGATCCAATGAGCAGTTCTTC. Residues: CAWSRGQARSNEQFF.

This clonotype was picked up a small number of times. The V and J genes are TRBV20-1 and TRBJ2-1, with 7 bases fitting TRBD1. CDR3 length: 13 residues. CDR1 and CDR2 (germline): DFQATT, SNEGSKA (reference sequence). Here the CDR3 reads CSQRQGAYNEQFF. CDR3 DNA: TGCTCCCAGCGGCAGGGGGCCTACAATGAGCAGTTCTTC.

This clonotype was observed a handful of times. The CDR3 loop is CASSEGQVGLAGGSYNEQFF. The CDR3 nucleotides read TGTGCCAGCAGTGAGGGACAGGTCGGACTAGCGGGGGGCTCCTACAATGAGCAGTTCTTC. This chain connects TRBV25-1 to TRBJ2-1, with TRBD2 matching over 14 bases. Germline V gene lookup returns CDR1 MGHDK and CDR2 SYGVNS. V was clipped by 3 bases and J by 0 bases; unmatched bases: 10. The CDR3 runs 20 residues.

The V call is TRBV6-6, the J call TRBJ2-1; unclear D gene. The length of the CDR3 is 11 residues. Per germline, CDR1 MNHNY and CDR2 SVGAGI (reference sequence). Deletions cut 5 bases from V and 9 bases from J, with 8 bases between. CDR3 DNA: TGTGCCAGCAGTACGATCGGTGAGCAGTTCTTC. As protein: CASSTIGEQFF.

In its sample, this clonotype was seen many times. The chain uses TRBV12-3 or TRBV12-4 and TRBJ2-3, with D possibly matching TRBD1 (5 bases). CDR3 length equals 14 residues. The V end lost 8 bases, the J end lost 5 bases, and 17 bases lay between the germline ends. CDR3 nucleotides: TGTGCCAGCCTGCAGGGCAGCCCGGGAGATACGCAGTATTTT. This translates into CASLQGSPGDTQYF.

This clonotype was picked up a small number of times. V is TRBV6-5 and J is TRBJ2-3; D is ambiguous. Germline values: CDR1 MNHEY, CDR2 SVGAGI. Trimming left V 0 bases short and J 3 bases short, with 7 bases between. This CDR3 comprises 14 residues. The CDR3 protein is CASSYSDQTDTQYF. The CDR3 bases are TGTGCCAGCAGTTACTCGGACCAAACAGATACGCAGTATTTT.

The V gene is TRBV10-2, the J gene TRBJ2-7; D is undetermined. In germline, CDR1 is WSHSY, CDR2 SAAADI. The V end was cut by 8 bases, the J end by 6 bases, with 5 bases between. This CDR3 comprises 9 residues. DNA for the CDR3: TGCGCCAGCCAAGGCGAGCAGTACTTC. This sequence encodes CASQGEQYF.

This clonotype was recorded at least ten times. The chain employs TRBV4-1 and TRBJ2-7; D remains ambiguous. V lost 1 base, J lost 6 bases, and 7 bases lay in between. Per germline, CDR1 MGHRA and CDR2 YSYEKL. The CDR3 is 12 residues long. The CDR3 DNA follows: TGCGCCAGCAGCCAAGTCAATTCCGAGCAGTACTTC. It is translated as CASSQVNSEQYF.